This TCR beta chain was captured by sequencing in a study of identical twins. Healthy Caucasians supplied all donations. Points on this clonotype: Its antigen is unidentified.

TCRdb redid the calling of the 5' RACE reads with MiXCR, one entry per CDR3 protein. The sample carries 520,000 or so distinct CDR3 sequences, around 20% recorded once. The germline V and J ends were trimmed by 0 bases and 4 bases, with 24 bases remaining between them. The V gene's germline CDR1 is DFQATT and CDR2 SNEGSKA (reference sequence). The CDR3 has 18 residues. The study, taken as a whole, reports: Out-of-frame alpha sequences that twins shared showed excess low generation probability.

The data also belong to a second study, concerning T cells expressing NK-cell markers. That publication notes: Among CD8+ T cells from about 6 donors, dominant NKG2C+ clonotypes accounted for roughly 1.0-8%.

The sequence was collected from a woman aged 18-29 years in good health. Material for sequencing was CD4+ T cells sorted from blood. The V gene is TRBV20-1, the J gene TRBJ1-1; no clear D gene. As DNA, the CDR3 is TGCAGTGCTAGAGATCCTGCTGTGAAGGGTGGCGAGAGCACTGAAGCTTTCTTT. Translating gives CSARDPAVKGGESTEAFF.